This TCR beta chain is drawn from a study of T cells after yellow fever vaccination. Whole-study findings and limits: FACS-sorted repertoires might harbor abundant contaminating clonotypes from the bulk population. At about 97% for CD4 and approximately 88% for CD8, most primary-vaccination clones showed up again after the booster.

This clonotype was found a few times. As yet, its antigen is unknown. TCR cDNA was made by 5'RACE template switching, adding a universal primer site and UMIs. TCRdb recomputed calls from the 5' RACE reads with MiXCR, one row per CDR3 protein. The sample lists 350,000 to 550,000 distinct CDR3 sequences, 18% seen once, with roughly a sixth in the top ten. Trimming removed 0 bases at V and 4 bases at J, with 3 bases between. This CDR3 comprises 12 residues. Germline loops: CDR1 MNHEY, CDR2 SVGAGI. The sequencing here drew on PBMCs, taken before the yellow fever booster vaccination. This clonotype was obtained from a man aged 18 to 29 who received the YFV17D yellow fever vaccine. The rearrangement joins TRBV6-5 to TRBJ1-1, with D unclear. This chain's CDR3 is CASSYSSTEAFF. As DNA, the CDR3 is TGTGCCAGCAGTTACTCGAGCACTGAAGCTTTCTTT.